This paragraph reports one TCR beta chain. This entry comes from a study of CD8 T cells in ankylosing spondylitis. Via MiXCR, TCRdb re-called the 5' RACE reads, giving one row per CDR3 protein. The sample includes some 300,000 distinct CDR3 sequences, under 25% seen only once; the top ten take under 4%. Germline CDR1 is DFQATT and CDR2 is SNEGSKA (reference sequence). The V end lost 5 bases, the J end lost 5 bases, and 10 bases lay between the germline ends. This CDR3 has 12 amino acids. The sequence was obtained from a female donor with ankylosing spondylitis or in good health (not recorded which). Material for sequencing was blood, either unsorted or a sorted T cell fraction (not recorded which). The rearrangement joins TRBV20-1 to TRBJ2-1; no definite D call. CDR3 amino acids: CSASRRDNEQFF. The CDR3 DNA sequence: TGCAGTGCTTCCAGACGAGACAATGAGCAGTTCTTC.